Listed below are T cell receptor beta chains from one sample, sequenced in a study of beta chain features in type 1 diabetes. TCRdb's table, derived via immunoSEQ multiplex PCR, lists solely in-frame clones and lacks some. The sample has approximately 160,000 clones, roughly 8.1% seen once. Specimen: central memory CD4+ T cells from blood. The receptors were gathered from a man between 18 and 29 years old in good health. The CDR3 runs from the conserved cysteine through the conserved F or W. The D gene is left open where the match is weak. Size is stated for part of the rows, as once, few or many counts, or as a class when the clone is expanded.

cdr3_nt	cdr3_aa	d_call	cdr3_length	v_call	j_call	clone_size
TGTGCCAGTAGTATTGGGATAGCGGGGGGCACAGATACGCAGTATTTT	CASSIGIAGGTDTQYF	TRBD2	16	TRBV19	TRBJ2-3	few
TGTGCCAGCATATCGGGCTCGGGGAATTCACCCCTCCACTTT	CASISGSGNSPLHF	.	14	TRBV28	TRBJ1-6	.
TGCAGCGTTGACCCTCGGACGGGACAAGGGAACACTGAAGCTTTCTTT	CSVDPRTGQGNTEAFF	.	16	TRBV29-1	TRBJ1-1	many
TGTGCCAGCACCTCGGGACTAGCAGTGGCTACGCAGTATTTT	CASTSGLAVATQYF	TRBD2	14	TRBV7-2	TRBJ2-3	many
TGCAGCGTGGAGGGACTAGCGGGAGGGGGACTCTCCTACAATGAGCAGTTCTTC	CSVEGLAGGGLSYNEQFF	TRBD2	18	TRBV29-1	TRBJ2-1	many
TGTGCCAGCAGTCCTCAGGACAGGAGATATGGCTACACCTTC	CASSPQDRRYGYTF	TRBD1	14	TRBV28	TRBJ1-2	.
TGTGCCAGCAGCCGTCTACCGGGACAGACAAACAATGAGCAGTTCTTC	CASSRLPGQTNNEQFF	TRBD1	16	TRBV5-5	TRBJ2-1	.
TGCAGCGTTGCTCGGACTATAACAGATACGCAGTATTTT	CSVARTITDTQYF	.	13	TRBV29-1	TRBJ2-3	.
TGTGCCAGCAGCCGGACGACAGGGAACACAGATACGCAGTATTTT	CASSRTTGNTDTQYF	TRBD1	15	TRBV5-5	TRBJ2-3	.
TGTGCCAGCAGCCAGACAGGTGGCGGGCAGTACTTC	CASSQTGGGQYF	.	12	TRBV6-5	TRBJ2-7	.
TGTGCCAGCAGGCACCAGGGGACTATTGGACATGAGCAGTTCTTC	CASRHQGTIGHEQFF	.	15	TRBV6-5	TRBJ2-1	.
TGCAGCGCAGGGGACGAAAAATACACCTTC	CSAGDEKYTF	.	10	TRBV29-1	TRBJ1-2	few
TGTGCCAGCAGTCCCTTCCGGGATAGCTCCTATAATTCACCCCTCCACTTT	CASSPFRDSSYNSPLHF	.	17	TRBV28	TRBJ1-6	.
TGCGCCAGCAGCCCCCAGCGGGGTACCTACAATGAGCAGTTCTTC	CASSPQRGTYNEQFF	TRBD2	15	TRBV5-1	TRBJ2-1	.
TGTGCCAGCAGCCTGGACAGGGCGGAGCAGTACTTC	CASSLDRAEQYF	TRBD1	12	TRBV2	TRBJ2-7	.
TGTGCCTGGAGTGGGCTAGCGGTTTCCACAGATACGCAGTATTTT	CAWSGLAVSTDTQYF	TRBD2	15	TRBV30	TRBJ2-3	.
TGTGCCTGGAGAAAACAGGGGGCGTGGAACGAGCAGTACTTC	CAWRKQGAWNEQYF	TRBD1	14	TRBV30	TRBJ2-7	few
TGCGCCAGCAGTCGACCGGGACTAGCGGACCCCTACGAGCAGTACTTC	CASSRPGLADPYEQYF	TRBD2	16	TRBV23-1	TRBJ2-7	many
TGTGCCAGCAGCTTAAGCGGGAGGGACGACATTCAGTACTTC	CASSLSGRDDIQYF	TRBD2	14	TRBV13	TRBJ2-4	.
TGTGCCAGCGAGCTCGCTGGCACAGATACGCAGTATTTT	CASELAGTDTQYF	.	13	TRBV7-9	TRBJ2-3	many
TGTGCCAGCAGCTTAAAAGCGGGAGGGGTGAGCTCCTACAATGAGCAGTTCTTC	CASSLKAGGVSSYNEQFF	TRBD2	18	TRBV11-1	TRBJ2-1	.
TGTGCCAGCAGCGTAGCGGGAGGGCCGAGTCTCCGCTTCGGCGAGCAGTACTTC	CASSVAGGPSLRFGEQYF	TRBD2	18	TRBV11-2	TRBJ2-7	.
TGTGCCAGCAGTCCGCAGGGTTCGGGCCAGCCCCAGCATTTT	CASSPQGSGQPQHF	.	14	TRBV2	TRBJ1-5	few
TGTGCCAGCAGTAGGACAGGCCAAGAGACCCAGTACTTC	CASSRTGQETQYF	TRBD1	13	TRBV25-1	TRBJ2-5	few
TGTGCCGGGCGGGCTAGCGGAAACAATGAGCAGTTCTTC	CAGRASGNNEQFF	TRBD2	13	TRBV30	TRBJ2-1	many
TGTGCCAGCAGCTTGGAGGGGATAACTAACTATGGCTACACCTTC	CASSLEGITNYGYTF	.	15	TRBV5-4	TRBJ1-2	few
TGTGCCTGGAATCCAGGGGCCGGGGAGCTGTTTTTT	CAWNPGAGELFF	.	12	TRBV30	TRBJ2-2	.
TGTGCCAGCAGCTTAAACGGGGGAGGTACCGGGGAGCTGTTTTTT	CASSLNGGGTGELFF	.	15	TRBV7-3	TRBJ2-2	few
TGTGCCAGCAGCCAGGGGCAGCACACCGGGGAGCTGTTTTTT	CASSQGQHTGELFF	.	14	TRBV11-2	TRBJ2-2	.
TGTGCCTGGAGTTCGGGCGGGGGTGATACGCAGTATTTT	CAWSSGGGDTQYF	TRBD2	13	TRBV30	TRBJ2-3	many
TGCGCCAGCAGCCGGGGGGGAGTCAGGAAAAATGAAAAACTGTTTTTT	CASSRGGVRKNEKLFF	.	16	TRBV4-1	TRBJ1-4	.
TGTGCCAGCAGCTTAAGCGGGACTAGCCCTGAAAATGAGCAGTTCTTC	CASSLSGTSPENEQFF	TRBD2	16	TRBV5-6	TRBJ2-1	few
TGTGCCAGCAGTGTCCGGGACAGGGTGACCAACTATGGCTACACCTTC	CASSVRDRVTNYGYTF	TRBD1	16	TRBV6-1	TRBJ1-2	few
TGTGCCAGCAGTTTCCGGCCCTCGGGAGAGCAGTACTTC	CASSFRPSGEQYF	.	13	TRBV2	TRBJ2-7	.